A selection of T cell receptor beta chains follows, all from one sample in a study of CD8 T cells in ankylosing spondylitis. TCRdb reprocessed the 5' RACE reads via MiXCR and lists one record per CDR3 protein. Here the sample spans roughly 700,000 distinct CDR3 sequences, about 20% being singletons. The sequenced sample was blood, either unsorted or a sorted T cell fraction (not recorded which). These receptors were obtained from a male donor with ankylosing spondylitis. CDR3s leave out the opening cysteine and the closing phenylalanine or tryptophan. Only part of the rows carry a size: once, few, many, or a class if the clone is expanded.

clone size: NA; V gene: TRBV2; J gene: TRBJ1-5; CDR3 length: 11; CDR3 protein: ASRGTGDQPQH
clone size: few; V gene: TRBV28; J gene: TRBJ2-5; CDR3 length: 14; CDR3 protein: ASSSTGGPRMETQY
clone size: many; V gene: TRBV4-2; J gene: TRBJ2-4; CDR3 length: 14; CDR3 protein: ASSQAAGAGANIQY
clone size: NA; V gene: TRBV6-2/TRBV6-3; J gene: TRBJ1-2; CDR3 length: 13; CDR3 protein: ASSTGQISGYGYT
clone size: NA; V gene: TRBV5-6; J gene: TRBJ1-1; CDR3 length: 14; CDR3 protein: ASSYPGQGSNTEAF
clone size: NA; V gene: TRBV4-1; J gene: TRBJ2-1; CDR3 length: 15; CDR3 protein: ASSQERPSDLYNEQF
clone size: few; V gene: TRBV11-2; J gene: TRBJ2-1; CDR3 length: 14; CDR3 protein: ASSFEVRGRLNEQF
clone size: few; V gene: TRBV4-1; J gene: TRBJ1-5; CDR3 length: 13; CDR3 protein: ASSQGRDSNQPQH
clone size: NA; V gene: TRBV28; J gene: TRBJ2-1; CDR3 length: 10; CDR3 protein: ASASSINEQF
clone size: few; V gene: TRBV9; J gene: TRBJ2-5; CDR3 length: 16; CDR3 protein: ASSVSRGDPTPQETQY
clone size: NA; V gene: TRBV6-2/TRBV6-3; J gene: TRBJ2-3; CDR3 length: 15; CDR3 protein: ASSYSAREDGTDTQY
clone size: NA; V gene: TRBV2; J gene: TRBJ2-3; CDR3 length: 18; CDR3 protein: ASSEEGAIRQQPAGDTQY
clone size: NA; V gene: TRBV12-3/TRBV12-4; J gene: TRBJ2-1; CDR3 length: 13; CDR3 protein: ASSLQTSGAGEQF
clone size: NA; V gene: TRBV20-1; J gene: TRBJ2-7; CDR3 length: 13; CDR3 protein: SALNPGQGSYEQY
clone size: NA; V gene: TRBV3-1; J gene: TRBJ1-2; CDR3 length: 12; CDR3 protein: ASSQAGTGLGYT
clone size: NA; V gene: TRBV29-1; J gene: TRBJ2-7; CDR3 length: 10; CDR3 protein: SGTSSTYEQY
clone size: NA; V gene: TRBV4-1; J gene: TRBJ2-7; CDR3 length: 12; CDR3 protein: ASSLKESSYEQY
clone size: once; V gene: TRBV11-2; J gene: TRBJ1-2; CDR3 length: 12; CDR3 protein: ASGNWDSNYGYT
clone size: NA; V gene: TRBV4-2; J gene: TRBJ2-5; CDR3 length: 13; CDR3 protein: ARSLGVRPKETQY
clone size: NA; V gene: TRBV11-2; J gene: TRBJ1-5; CDR3 length: 12; CDR3 protein: ASSQVPSNQPQH
clone size: few; V gene: TRBV30; J gene: TRBJ2-1; CDR3 length: 10; CDR3 protein: AWSGGGNEQF
clone size: NA; V gene: TRBV27; J gene: TRBJ1-5; CDR3 length: 14; CDR3 protein: ASSRLTGKHNQPQH
clone size: NA; V gene: TRBV28; J gene: TRBJ1-5; CDR3 length: 14; CDR3 protein: ASSLWGGQGGQPQH
clone size: few; V gene: TRBV30; J gene: TRBJ2-1; CDR3 length: 10; CDR3 protein: AWGGQPNEQF
clone size: NA; V gene: TRBV27; J gene: TRBJ1-5; CDR3 length: 13; CDR3 protein: ASIRDRGGHQPQH
clone size: few; V gene: TRBV28; J gene: TRBJ2-3; CDR3 length: 12; CDR3 protein: ASAGGASTDTQY
clone size: NA; V gene: TRBV29-1; J gene: TRBJ2-6; CDR3 length: 12; CDR3 protein: SVAGGTGANVLT
clone size: NA; V gene: TRBV11-2; J gene: TRBJ2-1; CDR3 length: 17; CDR3 protein: ASSPTGTSGSWSYNEQF
clone size: few; V gene: TRBV7-2; J gene: TRBJ1-5; CDR3 length: 11; CDR3 protein: ASSLDQNQPQH
clone size: few; V gene: TRBV7-9; J gene: TRBJ1-4; CDR3 length: 13; CDR3 protein: ASSLMGPTNEKLF
clone size: few; V gene: TRBV5-6; J gene: TRBJ1-1; CDR3 length: 11; CDR3 protein: ASSAQGAHGAF
clone size: NA; V gene: TRBV6-4; J gene: TRBJ2-1; CDR3 length: 13; CDR3 protein: ASSSLAGDYNEQF
clone size: NA; V gene: TRBV27; J gene: TRBJ2-1; CDR3 length: 14; CDR3 protein: ASSLVSGFEPPKQF
clone size: NA; V gene: TRBV5-1; J gene: TRBJ2-7; CDR3 length: 13; CDR3 protein: ATSSQGGPRDEQY
clone size: NA; V gene: TRBV12-3/TRBV12-4; J gene: TRBJ1-1; CDR3 length: 12; CDR3 protein: ASSPRPGATEAF
clone size: few; V gene: TRBV11-3; J gene: TRBJ2-1; CDR3 length: 15; CDR3 protein: ASSLGPAGGYNREQF
clone size: NA; V gene: TRBV6-2/TRBV6-3; J gene: TRBJ1-1; CDR3 length: 15; CDR3 protein: ASSYPSGQGVRTEAF
clone size: NA; V gene: TRBV5-6; J gene: TRBJ2-7; CDR3 length: 12; CDR3 protein: ASSPGGWTYEQY
clone size: NA; V gene: TRBV2; J gene: TRBJ1-5; CDR3 length: 14; CDR3 protein: ASRASGANSNQPQH
clone size: NA; V gene: TRBV5-6; J gene: TRBJ2-3; CDR3 length: 13; CDR3 protein: ASSLWAGVTDTQY
clone size: few; V gene: TRBV12-3/TRBV12-4; J gene: TRBJ1-5; CDR3 length: 12; CDR3 protein: ASSSAGGDQPQH
clone size: NA; V gene: TRBV5-1; J gene: TRBJ2-5; CDR3 length: 14; CDR3 protein: ASSLGAGGLQETQY
clone size: NA; V gene: TRBV5-1; J gene: TRBJ2-1; CDR3 length: 13; CDR3 protein: ASSQTSGEYNEQF
clone size: NA; V gene: TRBV12-3/TRBV12-4; J gene: TRBJ2-7; CDR3 length: 12; CDR3 protein: ASILTGGRGEQY